Listed here are 6 T cell receptor beta chains from one sample, sequenced in a study of a mutant IDH1 vaccine in newly diagnosed glioma. These TCRs are of unknown antigen specificity. Assay: immunoSEQ multiplex PCR; the TCRdb copy retains only in-frame clones and omits some. The sample includes about 31,000 clones, more than 80% of them seen just once. The time point is: week 47, end of study. Topical imiquimod accompanied each vaccine dose, which consisted of 300 ug of mutant IDH1 20-mer peptide. The input for sequencing was PBMCs, taken from a glioma patient whose treatment included an IDH1 peptide vaccine. The receptors were gathered from a woman between 40 and 55 years old with glioma.

The rearrangement links TRBV28 to TRBJ2-1, with TRBD2 matching over 8 bases. This CDR3 contains 16 residues. The germline gives CDR1 MDHEN, CDR2 SYDVKM. After removal of 3 bases from V and 3 bases from J, the junction contained 7 bases not matched to a gene. The CDR3, as DNA: TGTGCCAGCAGTTTTTCAAGGACTAGCTACTACAATGAGCAGTTCTTC. Amino acids: CASSFSRTSYYNEQFF.

The rearrangement uses TRBV25-1 and TRBJ2-1, with TRBD2 matching 8 bases. J gave up 8 bases and V 7 bases, and 16 bases lay outside the gene matches. Per the germline V gene, CDR1 is MGHDK and CDR2 is SYGVNS. The length of the CDR3 is 16 residues. CDR3 DNA sequence: TGTGCCAGCATTGATGACACCGGGACTAGAGGTGATGAGCAGTTCTTC. Amino acid sequence: CASIDDTGTRGDEQFF.

This chain joins TRBV5-1 and TRBJ2-2, with D maybe TRBD1 (5 bases). The CDR3 is 14 residues long. V lost 5 bases and J lost 2, with 10 bases in between. CDR1 is SGHRS and CDR2 is YFSETQ in the germline V gene. The CDR3 here is CASSQTVNTGELFF. Here the CDR3 DNA reads TGCGCCAGCAGTCAGACAGTTAACACCGGGGAGCTGTTTTTT.

The chain links TRBV6-5 to TRBJ2-7, with 9 bases fitting TRBD1. The CDR3 loop spans 14 amino acids. Germline trimming cut 2 bases from V and 5 bases from J; bases unmatched to any gene: 4. CDR1 and CDR2 (germline): MNHEY, SVGAGI. The DNA of the CDR3 is TGTGCCAGCAGTTACAGGGGGACAGGGAACGAGCAGTACTTC. It is translated as CASSYRGTGNEQYF.

The rearrangement joins TRBV5-1 to TRBJ2-5, with 12 bases that match TRBD2. CDR1 is SGHRS and CDR2 is YFSETQ in the germline V gene. Unmatched junction bases numbered 6, after V lost 1 base and J lost 5 bases. CDR3 size: 16 residues. This chain's CDR3 is CASSLRASGGAETQYF. The CDR3 region has the DNA TGCGCCAGCAGCTTGAGGGCTAGCGGGGGGGCCGAGACCCAGTACTTC.

The gene calls are TRBV7-2 and TRBJ2-7, with TRBD2 as a possible D gene (6 bases). The CDR3 sequence is 14 residues long. With 3 bases removed from V and 4 bases from J, the gap between germline ends came to 13 bases. Germline-derived CDR1 and CDR2 are SGHTA and FQGNSA. In DNA, the CDR3 is TGTGCCAGCAGCTTCACCGGGACTTTTTACGAGCAGTACTTC. It is translated as CASSFTGTFYEQYF.